This entry is about one T cell receptor beta chain. There is no known antigen for this receptor. Base qualities are missing; no much larger clone stands one base away. These data originate in a study of graft-versus-host responses after intestinal transplantation (dated by TCRdb to the early 2020s). Concerning the study at large: Recipients received multivisceral, liver-intestinal, or isolated intestinal transplants. All recipients received anti-thymocyte globulin induction followed by maintenance tacrolimus and steroids for around three years. The cohort enrolled around 25 intestinal transplant recipients including one retransplant, and a few patients lacking pretransplant specimens were excluded. A peak of at least 4% donor T cells among recipient peripheral blood mononuclear cells was the definition used for donor T cell macrochimerism. To identify alloreactive clones, pre-transplant mixed lymphocyte reaction products were sequenced and then compared with unstimulated pre-transplant donor and recipient T cells. After intestinal transplantation, graft-versus-host and host-versus-graft alloreactive T cell clones were followed in the graft, circulation and bone marrow using bulk TCR-beta CDR3 sequencing. Rather than going through the commercial service, samples from a few later patients were sequenced in-house on an Illumina MiSeq and processed with MiXCR.

Results the study describes overall, beyond this receptor: Conclusions were limited by the relatively low number and heterogeneity of intestinal transplant patients. GvH clones were detected in recipient bone marrow, and some appeared earlier in ileal mucosa or blood, consistent with an intestinal mucosal origin. In patients with donor T cell macrochimerism, the allografts had high GvH to HvG T cell clonal ratios. Early after transplant, declines in HvG clones were associated with peak levels of circulating GvH clones.

The time point label, as the study defines it: cells obtained before transplantation from donor or recipient. CD3+CD4+ and CD3+CD8+ populations were FACS-sorted from unstimulated pre-transplant donor and recipient cells taken from spleen or lymph nodes. The library was made by the immunoSEQ multiplex PCR assay. For most patients, genomic DNA was isolated using the Qiagen DNeasy Blood and Tissue Kit and was shipped frozen to Adaptive Biotechnologies for TCR sequencing. For most patients, high-throughput TCR-beta CDR3 sequencing of genomic DNA was performed by Adaptive Biotechnologies. The paper's processing steps were these. Adaptive's ImmunoSEQ software supplied the TCR sequencing data for 15 to 20 patients, while MiXCR and VDJtools were used to process a few other patients. CD4 versus CD8 sorting errors were corrected by removing sequences found in both subsets at a frequency ratio below 5:1. CDR3 nucleotide sequences shared between donor and recipient were removed because their origin could not be assigned. To be classed as alloreactive, a clone needed at least 2-fold expansion over unstimulated cells and a minimum CFSE-low frequency of 0.002% (template counts) or 0.001% (read counts). Clones detected in sequenced pre-transplant spleen, lymph node, or MLR CFSE-low populations of the donor or recipient were defined as mappable. Cumulative frequency of alloreactive clones was calculated as a percentage of all sequences weighted by copy number. In TCRdb, the immuneACCESS table is reduced to in-frame sequences with V and J assigned. These tables do not hold every clone; where another copy was compared, an unresolved V gene accounts for under half, and the others remain unexplained. V and J calls and clone size are as listed in that table; D and trimming were resolved from the DNA. This sample comprises some 70,000 clones, more than 75% of them detected only once. Jointly, the top ten make up 8% of the sample.

The sequencing used unstimulated CD8+ T cells sorted from spleen or lymph node cells, collected before transplant. The sequence was obtained from a human donor who was the organ donor for an intestinal transplant.

Here is the DNA: TGTGCCAGCAGCCAGTGGGCGGGGACTAACCCACTGCGGGAAGCTTTCTTT. It codes for CASSQWAGTNPLREAFF. Here the chain combines TRBV9 and TRBJ1-1; the D region possibly corresponds to TRBD1 (5 bases align). Trimming takes 4 bases from V and 8 bases from J, and the germline ends sit 27 bases apart. The germline V gene encodes CDR1 SGDLS and CDR2 YYNGEE. The CDR3 has 17 amino acids, counting the end cysteine and phenylalanine. The DNA shown is the 51-base CDR3, in frame from base 1. The reference TRBV9 and TRBJ1-1 proteins fill in what lies around the CDR3, so the full variable domain reads DSGVTQTPKHLITATGQRVTLRCSPRSGDLSVYWYQQSLDQGLQFLIQYYNGEERAKGNILERFSAQQFPDLHSELNLSSLELGDSALYFCASSQWAGTNPLREAFFGQGTRLTVV.